The T cell receptor beta chain described here comes from a study of T-cell memory formation after mild COVID-19. The V and J ends lost 3 bases and 0 bases respectively, with 18 bases between them. CDR3 length equals 17 residues. Germline V CDR1 and CDR2: DFQATT, SNEGSKA (reference sequence). TCRdb re-called the 5' RACE reads through MiXCR, storing one row per CDR3 protein. This sample has roughly 110,000 distinct CDR3 sequences, with over 13% found just once. This clonotype was seen repeatedly, ten times or more. Sequenced material: PBMCs or a T cell subset sorted from them (not recorded which). This rearrangement joins TRBV20-1 to TRBJ2-1; D might be TRBD2 (7 bases). The clonotype comes from a man younger than 35 who had mild COVID-19 (a few samples of this study predate the infection). Cell type and time point are not known. The CDR3 DNA is TGCAGTGCTAGGAGACGGGGGGCCGCAAGCTCCTACAATGAGCAGTTCTTC. It codes for CSARRRGAASSYNEQFF.